This T cell receptor beta chain was retrieved from a study of blood T cell repertoires in COVID-19 (dated by TCRdb to 2020 to 2021). About the study as a whole: Samples from collaborators originated in the United States, Italy and Spain and spanned both the acute and convalescent phases of COVID-19. A freely available public database, intended as a resource for researchers studying the immune response to SARS-CoV-2, is where the repertoires were released. Sample metadata almost always included a de-identified subject ID, COVID-19 status, age in years and sex. The samples were drawn from two sources: the first 160 participants of the ongoing ImmuneRACE study, and 1,254 subjects contributed by 6 global collaborators. Subjects who had been exposed to COVID-19, were actively infected with it, or had recovered from it provided the deeply sampled blood TCRbeta repertoires that made up the dataset. Where available, HLA class I and class II types were obtained from metadata supplied by the sample provider rather than from assay-based typing. The material from the prospective study consisted of cDNA or gDNA derived from T cells, B-cell-depleted T cells, or PBMCs.

As to this clone: No cognate antigen has been identified for it. Per-nucleotide qualities are absent, and no much larger clonotype sits a single base away.

TCRbeta CDR3 regions were amplified from genomic DNA using the immunoSEQ Assay, a bias-controlled multiplex PCR. Per the original workflow: Within the assay, amplification of reference gene primers was used to estimate how many nucleated cells each sample contained. To quantify the absolute abundance of each unique TCRbeta CDR3 rearrangement, sequence reads were collapsed and filtered. For each sample, productive Simpson clonality was calculated by taking the square root of Simpson's diversity index across productive rearrangements. The immuneACCESS repertoire file appears here via TCRdb, limited to in-frame rearrangements. These files lack a portion of the clones; in checked studies, under half of the deficit traces to unresolved V genes, and the cause of the others is not known. V and J calls and clone size are copied from that table; D and trimming were computed from the DNA. For this sample there are 250,000 to 300,000 clones; just under 90% appear just once. The ten largest clones add up to around 1.9% of the sample.

From the germline V gene, CDR1 is SGHAT and CDR2 is FQNNGV. Taken from cysteine to phenylalanine, the CDR3 has 13 residues. CDR3 DNA only is kept here, 39 bases in frame from base 1. Between the V and J ends, shortened by 3 bases and 11 bases respectively, the junction contains 16 bases. Overall results and qualifications from the work: The quantity of clinical and demographic metadata differed by source and by participant and was supplied without curation.

In the prospective study, participants were roughly 18 to 89 years old, resided in about two dozen geographic areas of the United States, and were enrolled through a virtual design. In the prospective study, cohorts were assigned on the basis of participant-reported clinical history obtained from a screening survey and a study questionnaire. For ImmuneRACE Cohort 3, a participant was defined as recovered based on two consecutive negative NP/OP PCR tests, clearance by a healthcare professional, or resolution of symptoms. Mobile phlebotomists in the prospective study collected whole blood, serum and a nasopharyngeal or oropharyngeal swab from every participant. Over an approximately 2-month period, participants in the prospective study had the option of providing additional blood draws and questionnaires. Blood samples from the prospective study were shipped frozen or at room temperature prior to DNA extraction.

The material sequenced was PBMCs or T cells enriched from blood (not recorded which). The TCR sequence derives from a woman in her fifties or sixties who had recovered from COVID-19. This receptor chain uses TRBV11-2 and TRBJ1-1; the D segment could be TRBD1, given 5 matching bases. CDR3 loop: CASSLSPGIVAFF. In nucleotides, the sequence is TGTGCCAGCAGCTTGAGCCCAGGGATTGTGGCTTTCTTT.